This is a list of T cell receptor beta chains from one sample in a study of identical twins. Each CDR3 protein gets one entry after TCRdb re-called the 5' RACE reads with MiXCR. The profile shows 700,000 or so distinct CDR3 sequences, more than 6.5% of them singletons. These data are also associated with another study on yellow fever vaccine responses in identical twins.

The sample comprised PBMCs. Receptors were obtained from a woman aged 18-29 years in good health. The conserved cysteine and the conserved F or W are not part of the CDR3 here. Fields, in order: V gene, J gene, D gene, CDR3 protein. A D gene is named only where the DNA matches it firmly.

V gene: TRBV4-3
J gene: TRBJ1-4
D gene: .
CDR3 protein: ASSQERNPNEKLF

V gene: TRBV6-6
J gene: TRBJ2-1
D gene: .
CDR3 protein: ASSYASGAKF

V gene: TRBV2
J gene: TRBJ1-5
D gene: .
CDR3 protein: ASRDIPSNQPQH

V gene: TRBV29-1
J gene: TRBJ2-3
D gene: .
CDR3 protein: SVVRVLGDTQY

V gene: TRBV6-1
J gene: TRBJ1-1
D gene: .
CDR3 protein: ASSPFLAGNTEAF

V gene: TRBV12-3/TRBV12-4
J gene: TRBJ2-7
D gene: .
CDR3 protein: ASKTSSYEQY

V gene: TRBV20-1
J gene: TRBJ2-7
D gene: .
CDR3 protein: SARAGIYEQY

V gene: TRBV24-1
J gene: TRBJ2-5
D gene: TRBD2
CDR3 protein: ATSDSGTSVQETQY

V gene: TRBV7-8
J gene: TRBJ2-7
D gene: TRBD1
CDR3 protein: ASSTGQDFSYEQY

V gene: TRBV18
J gene: TRBJ2-5
D gene: .
CDR3 protein: ASSPAETQY

V gene: TRBV29-1
J gene: TRBJ2-2
D gene: TRBD2
CDR3 protein: SGALSGTGTGELF

V gene: TRBV20-1
J gene: TRBJ2-5
D gene: TRBD1
CDR3 protein: SGRGQGGGTQY

V gene: TRBV5-1
J gene: TRBJ2-1
D gene: .
CDR3 protein: ASSLGGSDEQF

V gene: TRBV4-1
J gene: TRBJ2-3
D gene: TRBD2
CDR3 protein: ASSQDPPAGVRTDTQY

V gene: TRBV5-1
J gene: TRBJ2-6
D gene: .
CDR3 protein: ASKESGANVLT

V gene: TRBV20-1
J gene: TRBJ2-7
D gene: TRBD1
CDR3 protein: SARDPDRGVFLGEQY

V gene: TRBV20-1
J gene: TRBJ2-3
D gene: .
CDR3 protein: SAHREGDTDTQY

V gene: TRBV20-1
J gene: TRBJ2-5
D gene: .
CDR3 protein: SAQSETQY

V gene: TRBV12-3/TRBV12-4
J gene: TRBJ2-7
D gene: .
CDR3 protein: ASSLAGRAHEQY

V gene: TRBV29-1
J gene: TRBJ1-2
D gene: TRBD1
CDR3 protein: SVDRQGKGYT

V gene: TRBV14
J gene: TRBJ1-1
D gene: TRBD1
CDR3 protein: ASSQPRTGAS

V gene: TRBV4-1
J gene: TRBJ2-7
D gene: TRBD2
CDR3 protein: ASSQVEREVAYEQY

V gene: TRBV4-1
J gene: TRBJ1-5
D gene: .
CDR3 protein: ASSQESVGNQPQH

V gene: TRBV7-2
J gene: TRBJ2-7
D gene: .
CDR3 protein: ASSWGRNGEQY

V gene: TRBV4-1
J gene: TRBJ2-7
D gene: .
CDR3 protein: ASSQDHTASYEQY

V gene: TRBV7-2
J gene: TRBJ2-5
D gene: .
CDR3 protein: ASSFQRDQETQY

V gene: TRBV27
J gene: TRBJ2-4
D gene: TRBD2
CDR3 protein: ASSGGTSGVLAKNIQY

V gene: TRBV6-2/TRBV6-3
J gene: TRBJ2-7
D gene: .
CDR3 protein: ASSYSAEGEQY

V gene: TRBV7-9
J gene: TRBJ2-5
D gene: .
CDR3 protein: ASSYTRAGPETQY

V gene: TRBV5-1
J gene: TRBJ2-1
D gene: TRBD1
CDR3 protein: ASSGLQGLNEQF

V gene: TRBV10-3
J gene: TRBJ2-5
D gene: .
CDR3 protein: AISEATGVPGQETQY

V gene: TRBV6-2/TRBV6-3
J gene: TRBJ2-1
D gene: .
CDR3 protein: ASSPQSPWKRYNEQF

V gene: TRBV14
J gene: TRBJ2-2
D gene: .
CDR3 protein: ASSPRGTWELF

V gene: TRBV6-5
J gene: TRBJ2-7
D gene: .
CDR3 protein: ASSYPIGRGTYEQY

V gene: TRBV2
J gene: TRBJ2-1
D gene: .
CDR3 protein: ASSDPAPNEQF

V gene: TRBV2
J gene: TRBJ1-2
D gene: .
CDR3 protein: ASSADRYGYT

V gene: TRBV5-4
J gene: TRBJ2-5
D gene: TRBD1
CDR3 protein: ASSKPGQQETQY

V gene: TRBV20-1
J gene: TRBJ1-2
D gene: TRBD1
CDR3 protein: SATGQGNYGYT

V gene: TRBV25-1
J gene: TRBJ1-2
D gene: TRBD1
CDR3 protein: ASSEAGRGRDYGYT

V gene: TRBV3-1
J gene: TRBJ1-1
D gene: .
CDR3 protein: ASSLGGASKGAF

V gene: TRBV12-3/TRBV12-4
J gene: TRBJ2-7
D gene: .
CDR3 protein: ASNLGGRNYEQY

V gene: TRBV7-8
J gene: TRBJ2-2
D gene: TRBD2
CDR3 protein: ATPGAGGPAGELF

V gene: TRBV6-1
J gene: TRBJ2-1
D gene: TRBD1
CDR3 protein: ASSPGQSTFDNEQF

V gene: TRBV10-3
J gene: TRBJ2-1
D gene: TRBD1
CDR3 protein: AISEGLDRGLL